The clone carrying this T cell receptor beta chain was counted once. Germline values: CDR1 SGDLS, CDR2 YYNGEE. Trimming removed 0 bases from V and 7 bases from J; junction bases left unmatched: 5. The CDR3 is 16 amino acids. The data belong to a study of radiotherapy plus CTLA-4 blockade in lung cancer. Study as a whole: Disease control was seen in approximately 29% of patients, objective responses in roughly 17%.

Using immunoSEQ multiplex PCR, the repertoire was profiled, and TCRdb retains in-frame clones only, with some absent. The profile shows 35,000 or so clones, approximately 85% of them singletons. This sequence was found in a human donor with non-small cell lung cancer who had stable disease on radiotherapy plus ipilimumab. The chain is built from TRBV9 and TRBJ1-6; TRBD1 agrees at 9 bases. This specimen consisted of peripheral blood, obtained from a patient treated with radiotherapy plus ipilimumab. The CDR3 DNA follows: TGTGCCAGCAGCGTAGCCGGGACAGGGCACAATTCACCCCTCCACTTT. It is translated as CASSVAGTGHNSPLHF. Together with reference TRBV9 and TRBJ1-6, the CDR3 gives the full variable domain: DSGVTQTPKHLITATGQRVTLRCSPRSGDLSVYWYQQSLDQGLQFLIQYYNGEERAKGNILERFSAQQFPDLHSELNLSSLELGDSALYFCASSVAGTGHNSPLHFGNGTRLTVT.